The sequence of this T cell receptor (beta chain) was determined in a study of blood T cell repertoires in COVID-19. Study details: T cells, B-cell-depleted T cells, or PBMCs supplied cDNA or gDNA.

Here immunoSEQ multiplex PCR was the method, and the copy in TCRdb shows in-frame clones only, minus some. The sample lists 200,000 or so clones, 80% to 90% seen once, with approximately 8% in the top ten. Two negative PCRs, clearance, or symptom resolution were required of recovered Cohort 3 donors. The CDR3 is 13 amino acids. CDR1 and CDR2 (germline): SEHNR, FQNEAQ (reference sequence). The V end lost 8 bases, the J end lost 7 bases, and 12 bases lay between the germline ends. The J gene is TRBJ1-6, the V gene TRBV7-9, with D unresolved. The sequenced sample consisted of PBMCs or T cells enriched from blood (not recorded which). This clonotype originated in a woman aged 18-35 years who had recovered from COVID-19. The CDR3 sequence is CASPRGPNSPLHF. The CDR3 DNA reads TGTGCCAGCCCCCGGGGTCCCAATTCACCCCTCCACTTT.